This TCR beta chain was documented in a study of T cell responses to AZD1222 COVID-19 vaccine. The study's findings and limits: CD4 TCRs covered the whole spike, strongest at regions 160-218 and 743-854.

A remark on this clone: Its antigen remains unknown.

Method: immunoSEQ multiplex PCR; TCRdb's copy keeps in-frame clones and lacks some. The data hold about 130,000 clones, with more than 70% observed a single time. Germline V lookup: CDR1 SGHVS, CDR2 FQNEAQ. V was trimmed by 2 bases and J by 4 bases, leaving 11 bases between them. There are 15 residues in the CDR3. This chain joins TRBV7-8 and TRBJ1-4; perhaps TRBD1 as D (6 bases). This sequence was found in an adult who received the AZD1222 COVID-19 vaccine. Material: peripheral blood, obtained 28 days after the second AZD1222 dose. The CDR3 spells CASSLWGGNNEKLFF. CDR3 bases: TGTGCCAGCAGCTTATGGGGGGGCAATAATGAAAAACTGTTTTTT.